These 29 T cell receptor beta chains share one sample of origin, sequenced in a study of spatial heterogeneity in lung cancer. The time point was: blood at routine non-recurrence follow-up after resection. Tumor, nontumor lung or frozen PBMC supplied whole RNA, sequenced without sorting. One entry per CDR3 protein, called by TCRdb with MiXCR from the 5' RACE reads. Of about 52,000 distinct CDR3 sequences in the sample, around 7.7% are singletons; the top ten hold around 38%. Material: PBMCs, obtained at follow-up. The receptors were sampled from a female donor with early-stage non-small cell lung cancer.

In the case of this clonotype: This may come from a read error, since a much larger clone is one base off. The V gene is TRBV7-2, the J gene TRBJ2-2, with D possibly being TRBD2 (6 bases). The CDR3 is 16 residues long. The germline V gene encodes CDR1 SGHTA and CDR2 FQGNSA. This chain's CDR3 is CANSLEGGVVTGELFF. CDR3 nucleotides: TGTGCCAACAGCCTCGAAGGCGGGGTAGTCACCGGGGAGCTGTTTTTT.

In this sample, this clonotype turned up a few times. The J gene is TRBJ2-5, the V gene TRBV27; 8 positions agree with TRBD2. The CDR3 is 16 amino acids. The germline V gene has CDR1 MNHEY and CDR2 SMNVEV (reference sequence). The trim removed 0 bases at V and 6 bases at J, leaving 9 bases unmatched. The CDR3 coding sequence is TGTGCCAGCAGTTTATCTAGCGGGAACTCCCGAAAGACCCAGTACTTC. Its protein is CASSLSSGNSRKTQYF.

Only a few counts were recorded for this clonotype. The chain carries TRBV11-2 and TRBJ2-5; 8 positions match TRBD1. The CDR3 is made up of 13 amino acids. Unmatched junction bases numbered 5, after V lost 8 bases and J lost 3 bases. Germline V gene sequence: CDR1 SGHAT, CDR2 FQNNGV. The CDR3 sequence is CASSRDRKETQYF. CDR3 in DNA: TGTGCCAGCTCCCGGGACAGGAAAGAGACCCAGTACTTC.

The table lists this clonotype with a few counts. The chain joins TRBV6-2 or TRBV6-3 to TRBJ2-4; D is possibly TRBD1 (6 bases). V lost 2 bases and J 7 bases, leaving 21 bases between the germline ends. The CDR3 covers 17 residues. The germline V gene has CDR1 MNHEY and CDR2 SVGEGT. CDR3 coding DNA: TGTGCCAGCAGTTACGATCCTTCAGGGGACCCAGGGAACATTCAGTACTTC. Translated, it gives CASSYDPSGDPGNIQYF.

CDR3 nucleotides: TGTGCCAGCAGCCAGAGGGGGGGGAGCACAGATACGCAGTATTTT. Translating it yields CASSQRGGSTDTQYF. The chain employs TRBV7-2 and TRBJ2-3; maybe TRBD2 (7 bases). The length of the CDR3 is 15 residues. V lost 5 bases to trimming and J lost 0 bases, with 12 bases between them. Per germline, CDR1 SGHTA and CDR2 FQGNSA.

This clonotype was found a few times. The chain couples TRBV10-3 to TRBJ2-1; 13 bases align to TRBD2. Germline CDR1 reads ENHRY; CDR2 reads SYGVKD. J lost 10 bases, V lost 0 bases, and 9 bases had no gene match. This CDR3 is built from 17 residues. DNA of the CDR3: TGTGCCATCAGTGAGTCGTTCCCGGGACTAGCGGGGAAGGAGCAGTTCTTC. It encodes CAISESFPGLAGKEQFF.

This clonotype has ten or more counts. This sequence joins TRBV28 and TRBJ1-5, with D possibly TRBD1 on 5 matching bases. Trimming left V 6 bases short and J 4 bases short, with 16 bases between. This CDR3 region has 15 residues. From germline, CDR1 is MDHEN and CDR2 SYDVKM. CDR3 DNA sequence: TGTGCCAGCAGAGAACCTCAGGGCAGGAATCAGCCCCAGCATTTT. This codes for CASREPQGRNQPQHF.

This clonotype was observed many times. The CDR3 DNA reads TGCGCCAGCAGCTTACAGGGTAGCGACTACGAGCAGTACTTC. It translates to CASSLQGSDYEQYF. The chain recombines TRBV5-1 with TRBJ2-7, with D perhaps TRBD1 (6 bases). With 2 bases removed from V and 3 bases from J, the gap between germline ends came to 12 bases. CDR1 and CDR2 from the germline V gene are SGHRS and YFSETQ. This CDR3 has 14 residues. The entire variable domain, with the rest obtained from reference TRBV5-1 and TRBJ2-7, is as follows: KAGVTQTPRYLIKTRGQQVTLSCSPISGHRSVSWYQQTPGQGLQFLFEYFSETQRNKGNFPGRFSGRQFSNSRSEMNVSTLELGDSALYLCASSLQGSDYEQYFGPGTRLTVT.

At least ten counts were recorded for this clonotype. This rearrangement joins TRBV5-1 to TRBJ2-2, with D perhaps being TRBD1 or TRBD2 (6 bases each). The germline V gene has CDR1 SGHRS and CDR2 YFSETQ. Deletions cut 4 bases from V and 1 base from J, with 23 bases between. CDR3 length: 19 residues. The CDR3 bases are TGCGCCAGCAGCCCTGCGGGACGCAGGGGCCACCTGAACACCGGGGAGCTGTTTTTT. Amino acids: CASSPAGRRGHLNTGELFF.

The CDR3 coding sequence is TGCGCCAGCAGCTTGGAAGGGGGACACCCTCAAAGGCGAGCTTTCTTT. Translation: CASSLEGGHPQRRAFF. This chain uses TRBV5-1 with TRBJ1-1; possibly TRBD1 for D (6 bases). Germline assignment: CDR1 SGHRS and CDR2 YFSETQ. V shed 0 bases and J shed 10 bases, with 22 bases lying between them. The CDR3 runs 16 residues. Full variable domain (rest looked up from reference TRBV5-1 and TRBJ1-1): KAGVTQTPRYLIKTRGQQVTLSCSPISGHRSVSWYQQTPGQGLQFLFEYFSETQRNKGNFPGRFSGRQFSNSRSEMNVSTLELGDSALYLCASSLEGGHPQRRAFFGQGTRLTVV.

This clonotype was counted at least ten times. The chain recombines TRBV20-1 with TRBJ2-3; D not certain. Germline values: CDR1 DFQATT, CDR2 SNEGSKA (reference sequence). With 7 bases removed from V and 2 bases from J, the gap between germline ends came to 10 bases. The CDR3 has 12 amino acids. In nucleotides, the CDR3 is TGCAGTGTTTTCCTCCCCACAGATACGCAGTATTTT. Protein sequence: CSVFLPTDTQYF.

This clonotype was seen a handful of times. The chain combines TRBV5-1 with TRBJ1-2; 9 bases agree with TRBD1. Germline values: CDR1 SGHRS, CDR2 YFSETQ. V was pared by 3 bases and J by 4 bases, with 10 bases of the junction left unmatched. This CDR3 region has 16 residues. Written as DNA, the CDR3 is TGCGCCAGCAGCTGGGCCGGGACAGGGCAAAGCTATGGCTACACCTTC. Translating gives CASSWAGTGQSYGYTF.

This clonotype showed up just a few times. This chain uses TRBV4-2 with TRBJ2-7; D is unresolved. Germline V gives CDR1 LGHNA, CDR2 YNFKEQ. Trimming took 0 bases from V and 3 from J, leaving 6 bases between them. The CDR3 loop spans 13 amino acids. The CDR3 here is CASSQDIFYEQYF. The DNA for the CDR3 is TGTGCCAGCAGCCAAGATATTTTCTACGAGCAGTACTTC.

At least ten counts were recorded for this clonotype. The rearrangement joins TRBV20-1 to TRBJ1-5; tentatively, D is TRBD1 (5 bases). V was pared by 3 bases and J by 5 bases, with 11 bases between. The CDR3 is 13 amino acids. Germline CDR1 reads DFQATT; CDR2 reads SNEGSKA (reference sequence). Written as DNA, the CDR3 is TGCAGTGCTAGGGGGGAATCCCATCAGCCCCAGCATTTT. Its translation is CSARGESHQPQHF.

The chain recombines TRBV24-1 with TRBJ2-3; a weak D match, TRBD1 (6 bases). The length of the CDR3 is 14 residues. The V end lost 9 bases, the J end lost 3 bases, and 15 bases lay between the germline ends. The germline CDR1 and CDR2 sequences are KGHDR and SFDVKD. In nucleotides, the CDR3 is TGTGCCACCTCGACCCCACAGGGAACAGATACGCAGTATTTT. Translated, it gives CATSTPQGTDTQYF.

There are a few counts of this clonotype. In DNA, the CDR3 is TGTGCCAGCAGGGGTTCCACCGGGGAGCTGTTTTTT. It is translated as CASRGSTGELFF. The chain uses TRBV28 and TRBJ2-2, with D unclear. The CDR3 is 12 residues long. V was cut by 6 bases and J by 4 bases, with 6 bases left in between. Germline lookup yields CDR1 MDHEN and CDR2 SYDVKM.

In its sample, this clonotype was seen many times. The chain employs TRBV5-1 and TRBJ2-1; D may be TRBD2 (5 bases). The CDR3 consists of 16 residues. CDR1 SGHRS and CDR2 YFSETQ come from the germline V gene. Deletions cut 0 bases from V and 3 bases from J, with 13 bases between. The CDR3 DNA sequence: TGCGCCAGCAGCTTGGGTCCGGGGTCGGGCTACAATGAGCAGTTCTTC. Amino acid sequence: CASSLGPGSGYNEQFF.

This clonotype was counted a few times. CDR3 residues: CASSLAEDQPQHF. The CDR3 DNA follows: TGCGCCAGCAGCTTGGCCGAGGATCAGCCCCAGCATTTT. V usage is TRBV5-1 and J usage is TRBJ1-5; no firm D call. Germline values: CDR1 SGHRS, CDR2 YFSETQ. V gave up 0 bases and J gave up 5 bases, with 6 bases separating them. CDR3 length: 13 amino acids.

This clonotype showed up just a few times. This rearrangement joins TRBV5-1 to TRBJ2-5; D ambiguous. CDR3 length: 14 residues. CDR1 is SGHRS, CDR2 YFSETQ, per germline. The V end lost 1 base, the J end lost 3 bases, and 10 bases lay between the germline ends. The CDR3 spells CASSLSSIEETQYF. DNA for the CDR3: TGCGCCAGCAGCTTGTCGAGTATCGAAGAGACCCAGTACTTC. The variable domain in full, completed from reference TRBV5-1 and TRBJ2-5, reads KAGVTQTPRYLIKTRGQQVTLSCSPISGHRSVSWYQQTPGQGLQFLFEYFSETQRNKGNFPGRFSGRQFSNSRSEMNVSTLELGDSALYLCASSLSSIEETQYFGPGTRLLVL.

There are many counts of this clonotype. The chain joins TRBV7-8 to TRBJ1-5; D ambiguous. This CDR3 is built from 13 residues. Germline CDR1 is SGHVS and CDR2 is FQNEAQ. V lost 2 bases to trimming and J lost 5 bases, with 7 bases between them. The CDR3 reads CASSLSGYQPQHF. CDR3 in DNA: TGTGCCAGCAGCTTAAGCGGATATCAGCCCCAGCATTTT.

Remarks on this clonotype: The germline gene is not matched at one end of the junction; a read error may be the cause. CDR3 amino acids: CVSSPGGENTEAFF. As DNA, the CDR3 is TGCGTCAGCAGCCCAGGGGGCGAGAACACTGAAGCTTTCTTT. V usage is TRBV5-1 and J usage is TRBJ1-1, with 8 bases matching TRBD1. Germline CDR1 and CDR2: SGHRS and YFSETQ. CDR3 size: 14 residues.

This clonotype was observed many times. V and J are TRBV29-1 and TRBJ2-7, with D perhaps assigned TRBD1 or TRBD2 (5 bases each). This CDR3 is built from 13 residues. Germline CDR1 reads SQVTM; CDR2 reads ANQGSEA. The V end lost 4 bases, the J end lost 7 bases, and 17 bases lay between the germline ends. This chain's CDR3 is CSVAQGGSREQYF. The CDR3 coding sequence is TGCAGCGTTGCGCAGGGTGGGAGTAGAGAGCAGTACTTC.

The chain carries TRBV18 and TRBJ2-7; D is undetermined. Trimming stripped 5 bases from V and 1 base from J, with 15 bases between. The length of the CDR3 is 15 residues. Looked up from germline, CDR1 is KGHSH and CDR2 is LQKENI. The CDR3 DNA reads as TGTGCCAGCTCATCCCCTGAAGACATTTCCTACGAGCAGTACTTC. Its translation: CASSSPEDISYEQYF.

A few counts support this clonotype. This chain links TRBV5-1 with TRBJ2-3; 9 positions agree with TRBD2. The V gene's germline CDR1 is SGHRS and CDR2 YFSETQ. This CDR3 comprises 18 residues. The junction had 15 bases not matched to a gene; V was cut back by 4 bases and J by 3 bases. CDR3 region: CASSPEVGAGGQTDTQYF. Written as DNA, the CDR3 is TGCGCCAGCAGCCCCGAGGTCGGCGCGGGGGGGCAGACAGATACGCAGTATTTT.

This clonotype has a count of ten or more. The V and J genes are TRBV7-2 and TRBJ2-5, with TRBD2 matching over 8 bases. CDR3 size: 15 residues. The germline CDR1 and CDR2 sequences are SGHTA and FQGNSA. V gave up 4 bases and J gave up 7 bases; unmatched junction bases: 11. This CDR3 reads CASSSLNSRGGTQYF. CDR3 nucleotides: TGTGCCAGCAGCTCACTGAACTCCCGGGGGGGGACCCAGTACTTC.

This clonotype has a count of ten or more. This sequence joins TRBV5-4 and TRBJ2-6, with D perhaps TRBD2 (6 bases). Germline assignment: CDR1 SGHNT and CDR2 YYREEE (reference sequence). V lost 7 bases, J lost 0 bases, and 23 bases lay in between. This CDR3 has 19 amino acids. The CDR3 spells CASRGVVGHLSSGANVLTF. The CDR3 coding sequence is TGTGCCAGCCGCGGGGTGGTTGGACACCTCTCCTCTGGGGCCAACGTCCTGACTTTC.

This clonotype appeared many times. The V gene is TRBV19, the J gene TRBJ2-1; D tentatively reads TRBD1 or TRBD2 (5 bases each). The CDR3 runs to 15 residues. The germline V gene encodes CDR1 LNHDA and CDR2 SQIVND (reference sequence). V gave up 3 bases and J gave up 7 bases, with 16 bases separating them. The CDR3 region has the DNA TGTGCCAGTAGTATCCTTGTACCGGGACGAAATGAGCAGTTCTTC. Its protein product is CASSILVPGRNEQFF.

The V and J genes are TRBV6-5 and TRBJ2-1; 13 positions agree with TRBD2. The germline gives CDR1 MNHEY, CDR2 SVGAGI. The CDR3 contains 17 residues. V lost 6 bases to trimming and J lost 4 bases; unmatched junction nucleotides: 9. The CDR3 loop is CASRVTGTSGVYNEQFF. The CDR3 bases are TGTGCCAGCAGGGTCACAGGGACTAGCGGGGTGTACAATGAGCAGTTCTTC.

V gene TRBV5-1 combines with J gene TRBJ2-3; D may be TRBD1 (5 bases). The CDR3 runs to 14 residues. The V and J ends lost 0 bases and 8 bases respectively, with 13 bases between them. The germline V gene encodes CDR1 SGHRS and CDR2 YFSETQ. CDR3: CASSLAIGAGTQYF. The DNA of the CDR3 is TGCGCCAGCAGCTTGGCCATAGGGGCAGGTACGCAGTATTTT.